These 6 T cell receptor beta chains share one sample of origin, sequenced in a study of T cells in Graves' hyperthyroidism and ophthalmopathy. Researchers amplified the TCR beta CDR3 regions from RNA transcripts. Researchers ran a first-round RT-PCR on the TCR CDR3 using the HTBI primer set. TCRdb re-called the multiplex PCR reads through MiXCR, storing one row per CDR3 protein. Counted here are 600,000 to 900,000 distinct CDR3 sequences, about a sixth occurring once; the ten biggest clones make up under 10%. Sequenced: blood. The receptors stem from a man younger than 35 with Graves' hyperthyroidism.

This clonotype was observed a few times. This rearrangement joins TRBV2 to TRBJ2-7; D may be TRBD2 (5 bases). Germline V lookup: CDR1 SNHLY, CDR2 FYNNEI. Trimming cost V 2 bases and J 3 bases, with 11 bases left between them. The CDR3 is 14 residues long. CDR3 nucleotides: TGTGCCAGCAGTGAAAGGCTCGGGAACTACGAGCAGTACTTC. Protein sequence: CASSERLGNYEQYF. The full variable domain, with the rest looked up from reference TRBV2 and TRBJ2-7, is EPEVTQTPSHQVTQMGQEVILRCVPISNHLYFYWYRQILGQKVEFLVSFYNNEISEKSEIFDDQFSVERPDGSNFTLKIRSTKLEDSAMYFCASSERLGNYEQYFGPGTRLTVT.

This clonotype showed up just a few times. CDR3 sequence reads: CASSPPAGSTYEQYF. The DNA of the CDR3 is TGTGCCAGCTCACCACCGGCGGGAAGTACTTACGAGCAGTACTTC. The V gene is TRBV18, the J gene TRBJ2-7; perhaps TRBD2 as D (6 bases). This CDR3 comprises 15 residues. The V and J ends lost 0 bases and 4 bases respectively, with 13 bases between them. Looked up from germline, CDR1 is KGHSH and CDR2 is LQKENI.

Many counts were recorded for this clonotype. The chain joins TRBV7-2 to TRBJ2-1; D is unclear. The germline V and J ends were trimmed by 1 base and 6 bases, with 16 bases remaining between them. This CDR3 region has 16 residues. The germline V gene has CDR1 SGHTA and CDR2 FQGNSA. The CDR3 bases are TGTGCCAGCAGCTTAGTGGTCAGACCTCCCCGCAATGAGCAGTTCTTC. Translated: CASSLVVRPPRNEQFF.

This clonotype was recorded at least ten times. The gene calls are TRBV18 and TRBJ2-3; D possibly corresponds to TRBD1 (5 bases). Trimming took 4 bases from V and 4 from J, leaving 12 bases between them. Germline V gene sequence: CDR1 KGHSH, CDR2 LQKENI. CDR3 length: 14 residues. As DNA, the CDR3 is TGTGCCAGCTCACACCCACAGGTGCCAGATACGCAGTATTTT. As protein: CASSHPQVPDTQYF.

The J gene is TRBJ2-7, the V gene TRBV6-1, with D possibly TRBD2 on 6 matching bases. This CDR3 has 16 residues. The germline V and J ends were trimmed by 8 bases and 3 bases, with 23 bases remaining between them. Germline CDR1 MNHNS, CDR2 SASEGT. The CDR3 bases are TGTGCCAGCTTAAGATCGGGACTGGGGGTTTTCTACGAGCAGTACTTC. Translation gives CASLRSGLGVFYEQYF.

This clonotype appeared a few times. The genes are TRBV14 and TRBJ2-4, with TRBD2 matching 7 bases. Looked up from germline, CDR1 is SGHDN and CDR2 is FVKESK. This CDR3 spans 12 amino acids. The ends lost 3 bases at V and 9 bases at J; junction bases unmatched: 2. The CDR3 sequence: CASSQGGSIQYF. In nucleotides, the CDR3 is TGTGCCAGCAGCCAGGGAGGGAGCATTCAGTACTTC.